These 22 T cell receptor beta chains were sequenced from one sample in a study of cytomegalovirus exposure and HLA in healthy donors (dated by TCRdb to 2015 to 2018). Library preparation was by the immunoSEQ multiplex PCR assay. For the multiplex PCR, a mixture combining 60 forward primers for TCR Vbeta segments and 13 reverse primers for TCR Jbeta segments was used. TCRdb took this table from immuneACCESS and kept in-frame rearrangements with V and J called. Such tables lack part of the clones; where checked against another copy, unresolved V genes explain under half of the gap, and the rest is unexplained. The sample table lists about 110,000 clones, about four fifths of them with a count of one. The top ten constitute roughly 6% of the sample. The sequenced material came from PBMCs. The receptors here all came from a woman between 50 and 59 years old in good health and CMV-seropositive.

The chain joins TRBV4-1 to TRBJ2-4; D is uncertain. Germline V gives CDR1 MGHRA, CDR2 YSYEKL. V was pared by 1 base and J by 1 base, with 11 bases between. The CDR3 is 16 residues long. The CDR3 sequence is CASSQAWAAAKNIQYF. In DNA form, the CDR3 reads TGCGCCAGCAGCCAAGCCTGGGCCGCCGCCAAAAACATTCAGTACTTC.

In this sample, this clone turned up a few times. The chain has TRBV4-2 and TRBJ1-4; D is unresolved. Between the trimmed V and J ends, which lost 6 bases and 0 bases, there was a span of 11 bases. There are 15 residues in the CDR3. The germline CDR1 and CDR2 sequences are LGHNA and YNFKEQ. The CDR3 loop is CASSHPSTTNEKLFF. CDR3 bases: TGTGCCAGCAGTCACCCGAGTACAACTAATGAAAAACTGTTTTTT.

The chain has TRBV5-1 and TRBJ2-7; 8 positions agree with TRBD1. CDR3 size: 15 residues. With V trimmed by 4 bases and J by 0 bases, 6 bases remained unmatched. CDR1 and CDR2 from the germline V gene are SGHRS and YFSETQ. DNA of the CDR3: TGCGCCAGCAGCCGGGACAGGTCTTCCTCCTACGAGCAGTACTTC. Its translation: CASSRDRSSSYEQYF.

J is TRBJ1-1 and V is TRBV10-3; tentatively, D is TRBD1 (6 bases). Trimming stripped 6 bases from V and 1 base from J, with 12 bases between. The length of the CDR3 is 14 residues. Germline-derived CDR1 and CDR2 are ENHRY and SYGVKD. The CDR3 nucleotides are TGTGCCATCAGAGCTAGACAGGAGAACACTGAAGCTTTCTTT. Protein sequence: CAIRARQENTEAFF.

In nucleotides, the CDR3 is TGTGCCAGCAGCCCAAGGAGGGGCAATAATGAGCAGTTCTTC. It is translated as CASSPRRGNNEQFF. The chain has TRBV28 and TRBJ2-1, with D tentatively TRBD2 (6 bases). CDR1 is MDHEN, CDR2 SYDVKM, per germline. The CDR3 is 14 amino acids. Trimming shortened V by 6 bases and J by 7 bases, and 16 bases separated the two germline ends. Combining the CDR3 with reference TRBV28 and TRBJ2-1 gives the whole variable domain DVKVTQSSRYLVKRTGEKVFLECVQDMDHENMFWYRQDPGLGLRLIYFSYDVKMKEKGDIPEGYSVSREKKERFSLILESASTNQTSMYLCASSPRRGNNEQFFGPGTRLTVL.

V and J are TRBV21-1 and TRBJ1-3; the DNA was not used to check the table's D call, TRBD1. TRBV21-1 is noted as a pseudogene. The CDR3 covers 17 residues. The chain's CDR3 is CASSNWTDNASGNTIYF. CDR3 in DNA: TGTGCCAGCAGCAATTGGACAGACAATGCGTCTGGAAACACCATATATTTT.

This clone was seen more than once but under ten times. This chain links TRBV30 with TRBJ1-5, with 7 bases aligning to TRBD1. The CDR3 runs 13 residues. Trimming cost V 2 bases and J 5 bases; bases outside gene matches: 3. Germline V gene sequence: CDR1 GTSNPN, CDR2 SVGIG (reference sequence). CDR3 nucleotides: TGTGCCTGGAGTCCAGGGGGGTATCAGCCCCAGCATTTT. It encodes CAWSPGGYQPQHF.

This sequence joins TRBV19 and TRBJ2-1; perhaps TRBD1 as D (5 bases). Trimming took off 3 bases at V and 4 bases at J, with 13 bases between the two ends. The CDR3 loop spans 15 amino acids. Germline V gene sequence: CDR1 LNHDA, CDR2 SQIVND (reference sequence). DNA for the CDR3: TGTGCCAGTAGTATTCAGGACACCACTTACAATGAGCAGTTCTTC. Translation: CASSIQDTTYNEQFF.

The chain employs TRBV28 and TRBJ2-3; perhaps TRBD1 as D (6 bases). This CDR3 has 16 amino acids. The ends were cut back, 5 bases at V and 4 bases at J, with 19 bases in the middle. Per germline, CDR1 MDHEN and CDR2 SYDVKM. The CDR3 DNA reads TGTGCCAGCAGTAGACACAGGGAAAAATTGGCAGATACGCAGTATTTT. It translates to CASSRHREKLADTQYF.

This sequence joins TRBV27 and TRBJ1-5; 7 bases agree with TRBD1. In germline, CDR1 is MNHEY, CDR2 SMNVEV (reference sequence). Losses at the gene ends were 11 bases for V and 0 bases for J; bases not matched to a gene: 7. This CDR3 is built from 14 residues. CDR3 nucleotide sequence: TGTGCCTACAACAGGGGCGGTAGCAATCAGCCCCAGCATTTT. This codes for CAYNRGGSNQPQHF.

This clone was observed a single time. The chain uses TRBV28 and TRBJ1-4; 10 positions match TRBD1. V gave up 4 bases and J gave up 6 bases; unmatched junction bases: 2. The germline V gene has CDR1 MDHEN and CDR2 SYDVKM. This CDR3 contains 14 residues. The CDR3 spells CASSSGQGHEKLFF. CDR3 DNA sequence: TGTGCCAGCAGTTCGGGACAGGGGCATGAAAAACTGTTTTTT. The full variable domain, with the rest looked up from reference TRBV28 and TRBJ1-4, is DVKVTQSSRYLVKRTGEKVFLECVQDMDHENMFWYRQDPGLGLRLIYFSYDVKMKEKGDIPEGYSVSREKKERFSLILESASTNQTSMYLCASSSGQGHEKLFFGSGTQLSVL.

The chain is built from TRBV6-5 and TRBJ2-1, with D possibly matching TRBD1 (5 bases). Germline CDR1 and CDR2: MNHEY and SVGAGI. The V end lost 8 bases, the J end lost 6 bases, and 20 bases lay between the germline ends. This CDR3 region has 15 residues. The CDR3 region is CASRQDTSFSNEQFF. The CDR3 DNA is TGTGCCAGCCGCCAGGACACCAGTTTCAGCAATGAGCAGTTCTTC.

J is TRBJ1-1 and V is TRBV5-4; D is possibly TRBD1 (6 bases). The CDR3 runs 15 residues. The germline V and J ends were trimmed by 0 bases and 4 bases, with 13 bases remaining between them. Germline assignment: CDR1 SGHNT and CDR2 YYREEE (reference sequence). This CDR3 reads CASSLEDTGSTEAFF. The CDR3 DNA sequence: TGTGCCAGCAGCTTGGAGGATACAGGGAGCACTGAAGCTTTCTTT.

This rearrangement joins TRBV7-2 to TRBJ1-2; the D is unclear. V dropped 7 bases and J dropped 1 base, with 16 bases sitting between them. The CDR3 is 15 residues long. CDR1 is SGHTA, CDR2 FQGNSA, per germline. The CDR3 sequence: CASTYVGLHNYGYTF. The CDR3, as DNA: TGTGCCAGCACCTACGTTGGGCTTCATAACTATGGCTACACCTTC.

This clone showed up just a few times. The genes are TRBV4-2 and TRBJ1-5, with TRBD1 identical over 7 bases. The CDR3 contains 18 residues. CDR1 LGHNA and CDR2 YNFKEQ come from the germline V gene. J was trimmed by 2 bases and V by 3 bases; bases with no gene match: 13. CDR3 amino acids: CASSQDTRGMTGNQPQHF. DNA of the CDR3: TGTGCCAGCAGCCAGGATACCAGGGGGATGACGGGCAATCAGCCCCAGCATTTT.

This clone has a handful of counts. The chain recombines TRBV5-4 with TRBJ1-1, with D possibly matching TRBD1 (6 bases). Germline assignment: CDR1 SGHNT and CDR2 YYREEE (reference sequence). This CDR3 contains 16 residues. V lost 4 bases and J 5 bases, leaving 21 bases between the germline ends. The CDR3 nucleotides read TGTGCCAGCAGCCGGGGGGGCATGGTTGAGATGACTGAAGCTTTCTTT. The encoded protein is CASSRGGMVEMTEAFF.

The CDR3 DNA is TGTGCCAGCAGTACCTACAGGGATCAAGAGACCCAGTACTTC. Its protein product is CASSTYRDQETQYF. The chain recombines TRBV28 with TRBJ2-5; maybe TRBD1 (6 bases). CDR3 length equals 14 residues. Germline assignment: CDR1 MDHEN and CDR2 SYDVKM. The germline V and J ends were trimmed by 5 bases and 2 bases, with 12 bases remaining between them.

The chain combines TRBV7-6 with TRBJ1-1, with D perhaps matching TRBD1 (6 bases). Germline lookup yields CDR1 SGHVS and CDR2 FNYEAQ. The CDR3 is 16 residues long. Trimming shortened V by 4 bases and J by 1 base, and 16 bases separated the two germline ends. The CDR3 loop is CASSSRQALRNTEAFF. Here the CDR3 DNA reads TGTGCCAGCAGCTCCCGACAGGCGCTGAGGAACACTGAAGCTTTCTTT.

This clone has only a few counts. This sequence joins TRBV5-1 and TRBJ1-1; 7 bases are a match to TRBD1. Trimming removed 4 bases from V and 7 bases from J; junction bases left unmatched: 16. The CDR3 contains 16 residues. Germline lookup yields CDR1 SGHRS and CDR2 YFSETQ. The CDR3 bases are TGCGCCAGCAGCGGGGGGCTAAGGGGGCCAGAGGTTGAAGCTTTCTTT. It encodes CASSGGLRGPEVEAFF.

This clone occurred once. This chain joins TRBV19 and TRBJ1-2; 9 bases are shared with TRBD1. This CDR3 has 15 residues. Looked up from germline, CDR1 is LNHDA and CDR2 is SQIVND (reference sequence). V shed 7 bases, J shed 4 bases, and the junction held 10 bases outside the gene matches. The CDR3 DNA sequence: TGTGCCAGTAAAAGGACAGGGGCTCATGGCTATGGCTACACCTTC. Protein product: CASKRTGAHGYGYTF.

The V and J genes are TRBV4-2 and TRBJ2-5, with TRBD2 identical over 12 bases. The DNA end is more similar to TRBJ2-7, so the J call may be wrong. Germline-derived CDR1 and CDR2 are LGHNA and YNFKEQ. The CDR3 covers 16 residues. CDR3 loop: CASSFQPSGGAHEQYF. In DNA, the CDR3 is TGTGCCAGCAGCTTCCAACCTAGCGGGGGGGCCCACGAGCAGTACTTC.

Many counts were recorded for this clone. This specimen includes other DNA sequences encoding the same CDR3. V is TRBV7-2 and J is TRBJ1-1; D remains unclear. There are 12 residues in the CDR3. V lost 5 bases and J lost 0, with 4 bases in between. The V gene's germline CDR1 is SGHTA and CDR2 FQGNSA. CDR3 protein: CASSLMNTEAFF. The CDR3 DNA reads as TGTGCCAGCAGCCTTATGAACACTGAAGCTTTCTTT.